Given below is one T cell receptor (beta chain) in context. The specificity of this receptor is unknown. Base qualities are not at hand, and no much larger clone is one base apart. The donors were healthy, HIV-negative adults with no recently reported acute infections or vaccinations. Every donor was a Caucasian adult living in Nashville, Tennessee, USA. CD4+ T cells were enriched by magnetic negative selection; naive cells were then positively selected on CD45RA, and the negative fraction formed the memory subset. Blood was collected by leukapheresis, and PBMCs were isolated by Ficoll-Histopaque density gradient centrifugation and then cryopreserved in liquid nitrogen vapor phase. Purity and quantity of every magnetically sorted T cell population were checked by analytical flow cytometry. Each sorted fraction had its genomic DNA isolated and then quantified by UV absorbance on a Nanodrop 2000c. The record originates from a study of shared clonotypes between healthy human individuals (dated by TCRdb to the early 2020s). Describing the broader study: Two women and three men aged 18 to 49 years were included in the cohort. For each donor, CD4 naive and CD4 memory were each run on three plates, CD8 naive on two plates, and CD8 memory on one plate. Each donor's leukapheresis produced roughly between about 0.8 and 8.9 billion PBMCs. Libraries were prepared and TCR repertoires were sequenced by different laboratories using diverse techniques, in order to increase sequencing depth and limit assay-specific biases. Blood TCR repertoires of 5 or 6 healthy adults were deeply sequenced to estimate repertoire size and the extent of clonotype sharing between individuals. Study-level results and caveats: The small number of donors limited the genetic and exposure-history diversity represented. Rarefaction of sorted-subset datasets indicated incomplete sequencing despite the large sequencing depth. Estimated clonotype richness was generally larger for naive than for memory subsets. Based on pairwise subsampling, the degree of clonotype sharing among donors was expected to be affected by sequencing depth. Across a handful of donors, 5% to 6% of naive CD4, more than 3% of naive CD8, under 2.5% of memory CD4, and approximately 0.4% of memory CD8 clonotypes were shared. Sampling was restricted to blood, and TCR repertoires in tissue are likely to differ from TCR repertoires in blood. Higher generation probabilities were observed for clonotypes shared by all four sorted-subset donors than for non-shared clonotypes.

From its cysteine to its phenylalanine, the CDR3 spans 16 amino acids. Only the CDR3 part of the read is kept: 48 bases, read in frame from the first base. The V and J ends are trimmed by 7 bases and 2 bases, leaving 17 bases between them. From the germline V gene, CDR1 is SGHAT and CDR2 is FQNNGV. Using the deep immunoSEQ assay, TCR CDR3 regions were amplified from genomic DNA by multiplex PCR. Genomic DNA extracted from each cell subset was distributed evenly over all wells of several immunoSEQ 96-well plates, and each plate served as one replicate. For sorted subsets, approximately 190 ng of genomic DNA, equivalent to some 30,000 T cell genomes, went into each replicate PCR. The purified libraries were quantified using a Qubit 3.0 fluorometer, sized with a Bioanalyzer 2100, and then quantified again using the KAPA Library Quantification kit. Every immunoSEQ 96-well plate was sequenced on a dedicated single-read 150-cycle Illumina NextSeq 550 flow cell. Under the source paper's analysis protocol: The immunoSEQ output contained only junctional sequences without quality scores, so filtering could not match that applied to full-length reads. Sequences were annotated with PyIR, a Python wrapper for IgBLAST v1.9, using IMGT germline references to assign V/J genes and CDR3. Reads were removed for weak V/J assignments (E-value above 1e-6), missing CDR3, stop codons, out-of-frame junctions, or ambiguous translated residues. V3J clonotypes were defined as sequences sharing an identical inferred V gene, J gene, and CDR3 amino acid sequence. Percentage overlap between repertoires was computed as shared unique clonotypes divided by the size of the smaller repertoire. Richness of each repertoire was evaluated using RTK rarefaction, the Chao1 estimator, and Recon v2.1 estimates of unobserved clonotypes. Generation probabilities were computed with OLGA for all TCRbeta clonotypes obtained by the gDNA method from several donors. TCRdb took over this immuneACCESS table, retaining in-frame rearrangements with V and J assigned. Such tables are incomplete; in checked studies, under half of the missing clones stem from an unresolved V gene, and the remainder is unexplained. V, J and clone size reflect that table, while D and trimming were determined from the DNA. This sample has about 1.5 million clones in its table, and around 98% of those were observed once. The ten largest make up approximately 0.44% of the sample.

Sequenced input: naive CD4+ T cells sorted from blood. Reading the label with the study, this specimen's cell subset or site is: CD45RA+ positively selected. This clonotype originated in a man younger than 45 in good health. The rearranged segments are TRBV11-2 and TRBJ2-2, with an unclear D gene assignment. The encoded CDR3 is CASTKRVVANTGELFF. DNA sequence: TGTGCCAGCACCAAAAGGGTAGTGGCCAACACCGGGGAGCTGTTTTTT.